This T cell receptor (beta chain) was found in a study of blood T cell repertoires in COVID-19. Overall study: Sites in the United States, Italy and Spain provided acute and convalescent COVID-19 samples. From T cells, B-cell-depleted T cells, or PBMCs came the material, which was cDNA or gDNA.

Trimming left V 0 bases short and J 8 bases short, with 20 bases between. The CDR3 extends over 17 amino acids. CDR1 is LGHNA and CDR2 is YNFKEQ in the germline V gene. As handled by the study authors: Amplified reference gene primers provided the basis for estimating nucleated cell counts. Measured with immunoSEQ multiplex PCR; TCRdb has only the in-frame clones, and not every one. V and J calls and clone size are as listed in that table; D and trimming were resolved from the DNA. This table holds tens of thousands of clones, roughly nine tenths found once. This TCR was recovered from a man between 70 and 80 years old with acute or convalescent COVID-19. This chain links TRBV4-2 with TRBJ2-1; the D gene is possibly TRBD2 (5 bases). Sequenced material: peripheral blood. The CDR3 loop reads CASSQEALRTSGDEQFF. The CDR3 DNA sequence: TGTGCCAGCAGCCAAGAAGCGCTCCGGACTTCCGGGGATGAGCAGTTCTTC.